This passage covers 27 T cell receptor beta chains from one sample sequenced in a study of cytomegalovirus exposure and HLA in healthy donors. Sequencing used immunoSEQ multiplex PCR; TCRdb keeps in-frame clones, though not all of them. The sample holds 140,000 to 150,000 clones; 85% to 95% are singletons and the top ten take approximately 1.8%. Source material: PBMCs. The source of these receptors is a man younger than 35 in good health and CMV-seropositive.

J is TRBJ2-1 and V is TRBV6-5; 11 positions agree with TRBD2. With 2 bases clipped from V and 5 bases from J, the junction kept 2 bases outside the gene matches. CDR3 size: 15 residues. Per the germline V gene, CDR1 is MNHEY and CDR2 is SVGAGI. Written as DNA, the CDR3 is TGTGCCAGCAGTTACCCGGGACTAGCGGACAATGAGCAGTTCTTC. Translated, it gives CASSYPGLADNEQFF.

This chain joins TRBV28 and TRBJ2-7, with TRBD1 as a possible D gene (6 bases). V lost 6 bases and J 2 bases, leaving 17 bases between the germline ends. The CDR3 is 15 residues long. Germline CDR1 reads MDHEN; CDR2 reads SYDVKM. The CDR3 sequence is CASSPTGLGAYEQYF. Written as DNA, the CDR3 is TGTGCCAGCAGCCCCACAGGGTTGGGGGCCTACGAGCAGTACTTC.

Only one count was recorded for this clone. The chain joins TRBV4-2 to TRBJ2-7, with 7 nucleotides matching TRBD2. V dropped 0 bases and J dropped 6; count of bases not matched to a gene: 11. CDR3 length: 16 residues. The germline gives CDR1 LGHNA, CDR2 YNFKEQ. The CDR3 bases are TGTGCCAGCAGCCAAGAATGGGGAGGGCCCGTGCGCGAGCAGTACTTC. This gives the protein CASSQEWGGPVREQYF.

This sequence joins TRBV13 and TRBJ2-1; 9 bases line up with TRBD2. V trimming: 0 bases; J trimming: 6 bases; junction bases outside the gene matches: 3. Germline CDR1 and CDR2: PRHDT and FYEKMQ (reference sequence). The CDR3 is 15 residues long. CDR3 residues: CASSLGLAGFNEQFF. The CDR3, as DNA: TGTGCCAGCAGCTTAGGACTAGCGGGTTTCAATGAGCAGTTCTTC.

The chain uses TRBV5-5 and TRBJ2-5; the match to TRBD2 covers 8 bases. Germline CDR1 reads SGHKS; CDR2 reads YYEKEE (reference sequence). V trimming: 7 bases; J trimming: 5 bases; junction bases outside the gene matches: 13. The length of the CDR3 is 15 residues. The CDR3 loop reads CASAESTGGLETQYF. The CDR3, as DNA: TGTGCCAGCGCCGAAAGTACGGGAGGGCTGGAGACCCAGTACTTC.

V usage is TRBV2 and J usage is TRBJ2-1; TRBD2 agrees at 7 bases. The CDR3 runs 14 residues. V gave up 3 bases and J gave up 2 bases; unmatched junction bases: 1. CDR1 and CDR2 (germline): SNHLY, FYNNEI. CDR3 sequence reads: CASSESGAYNEQFF. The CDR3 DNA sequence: TGTGCCAGCAGTGAGAGCGGGGCCTACAATGAGCAGTTCTTC.

CDR3 nucleotides: TGTGCCAGCACCCGAAAGGGGACAGATACGCAGTATTTT. Protein sequence: CASTRKGTDTQYF. This rearrangement joins TRBV6-5 to TRBJ2-3; D is possibly TRBD1 (5 bases). The germline V gene encodes CDR1 MNHEY and CDR2 SVGAGI. CDR3 length: 13 amino acids. The V and J ends lost 7 bases and 3 bases respectively, with 11 bases between them.

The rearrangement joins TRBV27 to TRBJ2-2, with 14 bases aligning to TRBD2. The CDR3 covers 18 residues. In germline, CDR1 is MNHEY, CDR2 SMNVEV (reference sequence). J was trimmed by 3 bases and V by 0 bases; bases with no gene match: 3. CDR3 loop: CASSLSRTSGRYTGELFF. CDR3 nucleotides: TGTGCCAGCAGTTTATCCAGGACTAGCGGGAGGTACACCGGGGAGCTGTTTTTT.

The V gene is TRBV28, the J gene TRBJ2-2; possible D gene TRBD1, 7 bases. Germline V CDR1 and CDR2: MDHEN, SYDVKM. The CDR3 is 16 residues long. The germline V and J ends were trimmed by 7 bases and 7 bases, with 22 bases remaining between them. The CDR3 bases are TGTGCCAGCACCCCGGGGGCACAGGGGCGAGGCGGGGAGCTGTTTTTT. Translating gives CASTPGAQGRGGELFF.

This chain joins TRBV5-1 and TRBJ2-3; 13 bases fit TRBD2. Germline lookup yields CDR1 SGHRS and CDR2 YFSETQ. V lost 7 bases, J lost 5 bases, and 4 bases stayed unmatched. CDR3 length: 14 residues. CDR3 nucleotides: TGCGCCAGCGCTGGACTAGCGGGAGAAGATACGCAGTATTTT. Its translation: CASAGLAGEDTQYF.

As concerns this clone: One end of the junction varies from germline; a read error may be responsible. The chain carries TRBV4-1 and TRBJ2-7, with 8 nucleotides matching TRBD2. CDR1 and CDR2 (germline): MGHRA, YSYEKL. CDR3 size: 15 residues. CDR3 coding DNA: TGCGCCAGCAGACCCATGGTCGGAGGCGGGAGGCCAAGCCACTTC. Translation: CASRPMVGGGRPSHF.

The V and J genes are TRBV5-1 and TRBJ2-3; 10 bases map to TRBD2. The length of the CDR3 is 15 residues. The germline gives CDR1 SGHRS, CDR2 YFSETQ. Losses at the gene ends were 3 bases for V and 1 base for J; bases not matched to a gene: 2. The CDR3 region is CASSSSGRGTDTQYF. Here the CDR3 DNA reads TGCGCCAGCAGCTCCAGCGGGAGGGGCACAGATACGCAGTATTTT.

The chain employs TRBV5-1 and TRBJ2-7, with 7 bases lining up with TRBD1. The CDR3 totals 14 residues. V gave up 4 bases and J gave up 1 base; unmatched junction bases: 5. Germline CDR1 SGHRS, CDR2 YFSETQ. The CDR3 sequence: CASSITGASYEQYF. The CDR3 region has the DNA TGCGCCAGCAGCATAACAGGGGCATCCTACGAGCAGTACTTC.

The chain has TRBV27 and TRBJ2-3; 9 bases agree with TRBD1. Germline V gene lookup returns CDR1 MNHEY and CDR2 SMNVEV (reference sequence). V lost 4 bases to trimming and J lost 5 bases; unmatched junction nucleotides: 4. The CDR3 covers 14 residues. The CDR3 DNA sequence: TGTGCCAGCAGTTCGACAGGGGGAATAGATACGCAGTATTTT. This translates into CASSSTGGIDTQYF.

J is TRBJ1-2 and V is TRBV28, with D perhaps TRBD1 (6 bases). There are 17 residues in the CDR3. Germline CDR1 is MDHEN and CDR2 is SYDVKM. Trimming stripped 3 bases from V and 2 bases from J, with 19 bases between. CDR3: CASSFGTGWEGNYGYTF. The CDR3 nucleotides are TGTGCCAGCAGTTTCGGAACAGGGTGGGAGGGGAACTATGGCTACACCTTC.

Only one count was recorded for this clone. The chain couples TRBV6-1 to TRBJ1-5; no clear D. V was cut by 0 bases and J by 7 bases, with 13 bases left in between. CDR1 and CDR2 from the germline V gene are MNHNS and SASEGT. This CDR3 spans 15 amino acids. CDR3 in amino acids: CASSEARGTGQPQHF. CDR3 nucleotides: TGTGCCAGCAGTGAAGCGCGGGGAACGGGGCAGCCCCAGCATTTT.

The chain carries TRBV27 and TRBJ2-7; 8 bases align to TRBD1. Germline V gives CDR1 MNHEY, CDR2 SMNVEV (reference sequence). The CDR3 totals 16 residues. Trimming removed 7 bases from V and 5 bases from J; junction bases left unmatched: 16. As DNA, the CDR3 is TGTGCCAGCAAACCCTTGATCGGGACAGGTTCCAACGAGCAGTACTTC. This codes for CASKPLIGTGSNEQYF.

The CDR3 DNA reads as TGTGCCAGCAGTGGAGGACAGGGTATGACCGGGGAGCTGTTTTTT. This translates into CASSGGQGMTGELFF. The chain uses TRBV25-1 and TRBJ2-2, with 8 bases fitting TRBD1. Germline V gene data show CDR1 as MGHDK and CDR2 as SYGVNS. The CDR3 is 15 residues long. Losses at the gene ends were 4 bases for V and 5 bases for J; bases not matched to a gene: 6.

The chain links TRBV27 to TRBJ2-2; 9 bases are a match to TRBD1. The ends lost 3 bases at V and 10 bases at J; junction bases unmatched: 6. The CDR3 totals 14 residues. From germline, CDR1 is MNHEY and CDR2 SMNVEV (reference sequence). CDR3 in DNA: TGTGCCAGCAGTTTGTTACAGGGGGCTGAGGAGCTGTTTTTT. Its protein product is CASSLLQGAEELFF.

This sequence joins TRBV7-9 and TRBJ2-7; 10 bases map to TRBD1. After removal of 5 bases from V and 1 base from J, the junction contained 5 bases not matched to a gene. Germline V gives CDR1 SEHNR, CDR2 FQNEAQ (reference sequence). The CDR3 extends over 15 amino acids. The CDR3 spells CASSGDRGPSYEQYF. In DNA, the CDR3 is TGTGCCAGCAGCGGTGACAGGGGGCCATCCTACGAGCAGTACTTC.

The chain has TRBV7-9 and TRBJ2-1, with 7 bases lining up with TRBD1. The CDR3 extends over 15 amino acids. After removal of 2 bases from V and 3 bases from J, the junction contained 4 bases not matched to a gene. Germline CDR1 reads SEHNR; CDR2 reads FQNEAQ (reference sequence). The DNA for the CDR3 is TGTGCCAGCAGCTTAAGGGGACAGATCTACAATGAGCAGTTCTTC. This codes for CASSLRGQIYNEQFF.

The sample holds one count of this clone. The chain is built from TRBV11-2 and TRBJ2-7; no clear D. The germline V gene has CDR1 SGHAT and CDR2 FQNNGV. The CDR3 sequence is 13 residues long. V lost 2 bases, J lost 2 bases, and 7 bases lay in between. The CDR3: CASSLITAYEQYF. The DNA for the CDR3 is TGTGCCAGCAGCTTAATTACTGCCTACGAGCAGTACTTC.

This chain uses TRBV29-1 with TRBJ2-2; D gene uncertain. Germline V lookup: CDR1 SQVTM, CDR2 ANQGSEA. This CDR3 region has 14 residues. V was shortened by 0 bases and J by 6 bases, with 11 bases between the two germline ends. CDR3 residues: CSVEDRLRAGELFF. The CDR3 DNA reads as TGCAGCGTTGAAGATCGTTTACGCGCCGGGGAGCTGTTTTTT.

CDR3 loop: CASNVTPQETQYF. The CDR3, as DNA: TGTGCCAGCAACGTGACTCCGCAAGAGACCCAGTACTTC. The chain recombines TRBV28 with TRBJ2-5; D gene unclear. V lost 7 bases, J lost 2 bases, and 11 bases lay in between. The CDR3 is 13 residues long. From germline, CDR1 is MDHEN and CDR2 SYDVKM.

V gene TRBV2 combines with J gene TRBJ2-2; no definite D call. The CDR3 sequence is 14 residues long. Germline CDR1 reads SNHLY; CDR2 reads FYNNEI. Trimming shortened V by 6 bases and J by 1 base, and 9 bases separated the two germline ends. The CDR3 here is CASSPAVNTGELFF. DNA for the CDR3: TGTGCCAGCAGCCCCGCAGTGAACACCGGGGAGCTGTTTTTT.

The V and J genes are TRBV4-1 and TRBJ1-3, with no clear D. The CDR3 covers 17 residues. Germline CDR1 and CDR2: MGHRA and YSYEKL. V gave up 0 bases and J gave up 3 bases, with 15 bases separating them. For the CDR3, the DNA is TGCGCCAGCAGCCAAGAAACTCAAGGTAGCTTTGGAAACACCATATATTTT. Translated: CASSQETQGSFGNTIYF.

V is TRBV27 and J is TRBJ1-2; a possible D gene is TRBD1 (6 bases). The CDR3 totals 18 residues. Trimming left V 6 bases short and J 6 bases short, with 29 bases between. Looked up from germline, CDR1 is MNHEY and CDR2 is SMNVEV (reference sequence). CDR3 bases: TGTGCCAGCAGACCCTACGGGACAAGGAGCCCTTTGGGCCATGGCTACACCTTC. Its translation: CASRPYGTRSPLGHGYTF.